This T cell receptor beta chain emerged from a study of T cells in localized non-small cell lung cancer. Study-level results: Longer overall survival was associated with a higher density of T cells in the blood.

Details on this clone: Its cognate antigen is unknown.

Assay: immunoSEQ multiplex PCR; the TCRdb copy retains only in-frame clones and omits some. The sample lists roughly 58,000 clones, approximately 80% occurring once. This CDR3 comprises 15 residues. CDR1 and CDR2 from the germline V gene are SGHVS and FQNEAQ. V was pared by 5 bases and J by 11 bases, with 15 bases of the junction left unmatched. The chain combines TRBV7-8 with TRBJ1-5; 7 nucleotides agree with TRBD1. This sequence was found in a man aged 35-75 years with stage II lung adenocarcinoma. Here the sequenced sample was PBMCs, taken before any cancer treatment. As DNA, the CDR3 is TGTGCCAGCAGCCCCGGAGGAGGGGGCATGGGGGCCCAGCATTTT. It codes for CASSPGGGGMGAQHF. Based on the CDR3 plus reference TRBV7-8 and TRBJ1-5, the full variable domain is GAGVSQSPRYKVAKRGQDVALRCDPISGHVSLFWYQQALGQGPEFLTYFQNEAQLDKSGLPSDRFFAERPEGSVSTLKIQRTQQEDSAVYLCASSPGGGGMGAQHFGDGTRLSIL.